The rows below give T cell receptor beta chains drawn from one sample of a study of cytomegalovirus exposure and HLA in healthy donors. Measured with immunoSEQ multiplex PCR; TCRdb has only the in-frame clones, and not every one. The sample has some 160,000 clones; 80% to 85% are singletons. The sequenced sample was PBMCs. The receptors originated from a male donor in good health and CMV-seronegative. The conserved cysteine and the conserved F or W are not part of the CDR3 here.

j_call v_call cdr3_aa
TRBJ2-7 TRBV7-2 ASSYLAGSGEQY
TRBJ2-5 TRBV5-6 ASSLVLAGETQY
TRBJ2-7 TRBV18 ASSPPNGQGAGEQY
TRBJ1-2 TRBV11-3 ASSSTGGDGYT
TRBJ2-2 TRBV4-1 ASSQALAGASTGELF
TRBJ2-1 TRBV11-2 ASSPGLAGVGEQF
TRBJ1-1 TRBV7-9 ASSPEGDRTEAF
TRBJ1-1 TRBV7-8 ASTEAGGNVFAF
TRBJ1-3 TRBV7-6 ASSGGGAPGNTIY
TRBJ1-1 TRBV7-2 ASSLAGTLWLTF
TRBJ2-1 TRBV2 ASSPLERGDIASYNEQF
TRBJ1-1 TRBV6-6 ASSWTGYDTEAF
TRBJ1-1 TRBV2 ASAKGQGATEAF
TRBJ2-1 TRBV6-1 ASRSSGSVNEQF
TRBJ2-2 TRBV4-3 ASSPYTRGLRSELF
TRBJ2-5 TRBV5-4 ASSTSGTGKETQY
TRBJ1-5 TRBV28 ASEQVFNQPQH
TRBJ1-2 TRBV6-5 ASSYSGTTNYGYT
TRBJ1-1 TRBV9 ASSEGYGTSVTEAF
TRBJ2-3 TRBV28 ASCLGQVDTQY